The source of this T cell receptor (beta chain) is a study of identical twins. Study observations and caveats: Models underestimated out-of-frame TCR alpha sharing in monozygotic twins.

The germline V gene encodes CDR1 SGHKS and CDR2 YYEKEE (reference sequence). The CDR3 runs to 15 residues. J lost 1 base, V lost 4 bases, and 6 bases had no gene match. TCRdb reprocessed the 5' RACE reads with MiXCR, giving one entry per CDR3 protein. The sample shows about 340,000 distinct CDR3 sequences, about 12% of them seen only once. This clonotype was seen repeatedly, ten times or more. Its antigen is not known. These data were also reused for a study on yellow fever vaccine responses in identical twins.

The chain uses TRBV5-5 and TRBJ2-3; TRBD2 matches 7 bases. The TCR was taken from a woman aged 18-29 years in good health. The sample taken for sequencing was CD8+ T cells sorted from blood. The CDR3 region is CASSVRGRGTDTQYF. The CDR3 nucleotides are TGTGCCAGCAGCGTGCGCGGGAGAGGCACAGATACGCAGTATTTT.